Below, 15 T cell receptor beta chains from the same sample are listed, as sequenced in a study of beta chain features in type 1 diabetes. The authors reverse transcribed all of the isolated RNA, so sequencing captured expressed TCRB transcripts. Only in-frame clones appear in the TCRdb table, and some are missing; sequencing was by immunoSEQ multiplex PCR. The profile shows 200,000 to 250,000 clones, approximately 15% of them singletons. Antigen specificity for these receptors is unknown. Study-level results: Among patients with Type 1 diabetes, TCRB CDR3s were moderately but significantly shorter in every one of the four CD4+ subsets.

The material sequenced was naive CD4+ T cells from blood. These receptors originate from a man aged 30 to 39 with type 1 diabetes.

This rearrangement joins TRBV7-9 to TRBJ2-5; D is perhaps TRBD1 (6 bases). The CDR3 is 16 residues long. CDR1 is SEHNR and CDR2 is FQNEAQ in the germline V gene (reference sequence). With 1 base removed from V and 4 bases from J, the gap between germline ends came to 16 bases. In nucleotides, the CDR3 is TGTGCCAGCAGCTTAGACCGTTCCCTAGGGGGAGAGACCCAGTACTTC. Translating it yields CASSLDRSLGGETQYF.

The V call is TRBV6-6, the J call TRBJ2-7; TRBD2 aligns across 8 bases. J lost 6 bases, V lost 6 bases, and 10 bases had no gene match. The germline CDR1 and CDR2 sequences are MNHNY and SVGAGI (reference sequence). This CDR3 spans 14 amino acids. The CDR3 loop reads CASRTGTRGGEQYF. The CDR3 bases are TGTGCCAGCAGAACGGGGACTAGGGGAGGCGAGCAGTACTTC.

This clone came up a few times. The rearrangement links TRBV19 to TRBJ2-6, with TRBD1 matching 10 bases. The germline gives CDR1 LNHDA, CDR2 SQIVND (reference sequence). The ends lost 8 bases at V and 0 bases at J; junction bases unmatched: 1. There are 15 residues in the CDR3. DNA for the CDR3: TGTGCCAGTGGGACAGGGGTCTCTGGGGCCAACGTCCTGACTTTC. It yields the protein CASGTGVSGANVLTF.

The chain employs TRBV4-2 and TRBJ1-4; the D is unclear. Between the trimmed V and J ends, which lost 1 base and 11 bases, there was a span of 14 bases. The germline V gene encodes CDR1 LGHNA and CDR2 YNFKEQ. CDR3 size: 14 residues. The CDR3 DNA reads TGTGCCAGCAGCCAAGGAGCGAATATTGGGAAACTGTTTTTT. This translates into CASSQGANIGKLFF.

Here the CDR3 reads CAIGQGDNNEQFF. CDR3 nucleotide sequence: TGTGCCATTGGACAGGGGGATAACAATGAGCAGTTCTTC. The chain links TRBV10-3 to TRBJ2-1, with 10 bases that match TRBD1. The germline CDR1 and CDR2 sequences are ENHRY and SYGVKD. The CDR3 has 13 amino acids. J gave up 5 bases and V 9 bases, and 4 bases lay outside the gene matches.

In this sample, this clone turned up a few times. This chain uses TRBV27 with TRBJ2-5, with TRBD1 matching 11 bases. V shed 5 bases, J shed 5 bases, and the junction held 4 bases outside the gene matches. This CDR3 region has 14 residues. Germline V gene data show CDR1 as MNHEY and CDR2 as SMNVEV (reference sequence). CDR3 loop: CASSPWDRGETQYF. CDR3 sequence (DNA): TGTGCCAGCAGTCCCTGGGACAGGGGGGAGACCCAGTACTTC.

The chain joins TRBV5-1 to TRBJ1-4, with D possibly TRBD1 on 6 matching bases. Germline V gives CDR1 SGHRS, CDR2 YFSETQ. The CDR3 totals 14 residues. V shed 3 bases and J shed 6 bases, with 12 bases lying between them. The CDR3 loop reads CASSSSGTHEKLFF. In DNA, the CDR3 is TGCGCCAGCAGCTCCTCCGGGACACATGAAAAACTGTTTTTT. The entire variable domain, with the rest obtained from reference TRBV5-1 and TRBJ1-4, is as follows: KAGVTQTPRYLIKTRGQQVTLSCSPISGHRSVSWYQQTPGQGLQFLFEYFSETQRNKGNFPGRFSGRQFSNSRSEMNVSTLELGDSALYLCASSSSGTHEKLFFGSGTQLSVL.

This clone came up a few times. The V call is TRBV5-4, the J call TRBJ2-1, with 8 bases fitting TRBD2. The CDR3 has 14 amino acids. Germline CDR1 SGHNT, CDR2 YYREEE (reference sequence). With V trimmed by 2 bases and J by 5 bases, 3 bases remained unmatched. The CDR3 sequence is CASSFGGRHNEQFF. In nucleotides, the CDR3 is TGTGCCAGCAGCTTCGGCGGGAGGCACAATGAGCAGTTCTTC.

The CDR3 DNA reads TGTGCCAGCAGCCCCCGTGCGGGGGGATACACAGATACGCAGTATTTT. It yields the protein CASSPRAGGYTDTQYF. The chain carries TRBV11-3 and TRBJ2-3; 8 bases line up with TRBD2. The J segment lost 2 bases and the V segment lost 5 bases, leaving 9 bases of the junction unmatched. From germline, CDR1 is SGHNT and CDR2 YENEEA. There are 16 residues in the CDR3.

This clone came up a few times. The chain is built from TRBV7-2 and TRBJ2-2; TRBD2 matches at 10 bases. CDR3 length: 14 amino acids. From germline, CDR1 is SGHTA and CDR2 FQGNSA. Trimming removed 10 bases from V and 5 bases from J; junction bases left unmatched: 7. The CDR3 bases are TGTGCCACCAAGCGGGAGGGCCGGACCGGGGAGCTGTTTTTT. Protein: CATKREGRTGELFF.

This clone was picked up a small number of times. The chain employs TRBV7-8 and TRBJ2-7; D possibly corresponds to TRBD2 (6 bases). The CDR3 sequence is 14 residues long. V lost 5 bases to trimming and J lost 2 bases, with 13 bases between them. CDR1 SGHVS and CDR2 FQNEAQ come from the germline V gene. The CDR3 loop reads CASSPQRVTYEQYF. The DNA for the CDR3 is TGTGCCAGCAGCCCCCAGCGGGTTACCTACGAGCAGTACTTC.

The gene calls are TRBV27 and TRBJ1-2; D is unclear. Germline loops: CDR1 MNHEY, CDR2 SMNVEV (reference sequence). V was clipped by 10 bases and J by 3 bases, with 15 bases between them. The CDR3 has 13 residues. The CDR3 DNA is TGTGCCACGCGGAGGGAGGCCGACTATGGCTACACCTTC. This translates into CATRREADYGYTF.

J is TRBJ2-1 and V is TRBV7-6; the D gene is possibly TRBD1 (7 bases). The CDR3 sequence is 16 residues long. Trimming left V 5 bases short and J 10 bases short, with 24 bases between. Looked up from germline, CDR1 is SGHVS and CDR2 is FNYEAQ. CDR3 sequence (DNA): TGTGCCAGCAGCCCCCCGGGCGGGACAGTACATAAGGAGCAGTTCTTC. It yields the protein CASSPPGGTVHKEQFF.

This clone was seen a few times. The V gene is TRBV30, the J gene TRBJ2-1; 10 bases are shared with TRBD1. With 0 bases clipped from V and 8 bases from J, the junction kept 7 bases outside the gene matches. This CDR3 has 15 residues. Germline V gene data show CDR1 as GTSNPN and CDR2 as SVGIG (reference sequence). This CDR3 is CAWSVRGQGTDEQFF. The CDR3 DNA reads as TGTGCCTGGAGTGTAAGGGGACAGGGGACGGATGAGCAGTTCTTC.

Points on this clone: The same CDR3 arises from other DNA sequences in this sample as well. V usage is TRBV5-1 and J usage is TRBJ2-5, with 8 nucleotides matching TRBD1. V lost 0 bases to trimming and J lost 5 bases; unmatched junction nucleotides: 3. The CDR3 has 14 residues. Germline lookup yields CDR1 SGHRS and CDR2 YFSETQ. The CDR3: CASSLGQGMETQYF. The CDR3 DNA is TGCGCCAGCAGCTTGGGACAGGGGATGGAGACCCAGTACTTC.